The sequence of this T cell receptor (beta chain) was determined in a study of blood T cell repertoires in COVID-19. About the research overall: Nucleic acid was either cDNA or gDNA, and it came from T cells, B-cell-depleted T cells, or PBMCs.

In germline, CDR1 is LNHDA, CDR2 SQIVND (reference sequence). This CDR3 spans 15 amino acids. The V end lost 9 bases, the J end lost 0 bases, and 17 bases lay between the germline ends. This study enrolled people aged 18 to 89 from about two dozen US geographic areas. Donors were grouped by their self-reported clinical history. Cohort 3 recovery required two negative PCRs, clearance, or symptom resolution. Assay used: immunoSEQ multiplex PCR; TCRdb lists only in-frame clones, some missing. Of a few hundred thousand clones in the sample, roughly 87% were seen once. The chain employs TRBV19 and TRBJ1-2, with D uncertain. The sequencing input was PBMCs or T cells enriched from blood (not recorded which). The TCR originated in a woman in her 30s who had recovered from COVID-19. Written as DNA, the CDR3 is TGTGCCAGCCATCATAAAGGAGCTTCTAACTATGGCTACACCTTC. Protein: CASHHKGASNYGYTF.